This TCR beta chain was captured in a study of cytomegalovirus exposure and HLA in healthy donors. Study-level findings and limits: Overall, approximately 180 TCR beta chains were annotated as cytomegalovirus-associated.

TCRdb keeps only in-frame clones here, not all; method: immunoSEQ multiplex PCR. The data show some 130,000 clones, roughly four fifths seen once. CDR3 length: 18 residues. Germline loops: CDR1 SGDLS, CDR2 YYNGEE. The V end lost 4 bases, the J end lost 0 bases, and 17 bases lay between the germline ends. This clone was found once. Its antigen is not known. The TCR sequence derives from a man aged 25 to 45 in good health and CMV-seropositive. The V gene is TRBV9, the J gene TRBJ2-6, with a weak D call TRBD2 (6 bases). Input material: PBMCs. This CDR3 is CASSPRPRESSGANVLTF. DNA of the CDR3: TGTGCCAGCAGCCCCAGACCCCGGGAGAGCTCTGGGGCCAACGTCCTGACTTTC.